This T cell receptor beta chain is from a study of blood T cell repertoires in COVID-19. With V trimmed by 3 bases and J by 7 bases, 7 bases remained unmatched. The germline V gene has CDR1 SGHAT and CDR2 FQNNGV. There are 14 residues in the CDR3. Under the authors' procedure: Amplified reference gene primers provided the basis for estimating nucleated cell counts. Generated by immunoSEQ multiplex PCR, the TCRdb table keeps only in-frame clones and is missing some. The V and J calls and clone size were taken over from that table, and D and trimming were inferred from the DNA. Of some 220,000 clones listed, over 75% are singletons.

The source of this sequence is an older woman with COVID-19, enrolled during active disease. The J gene is TRBJ1-2, the V gene TRBV11-2, with TRBD1 identical over 8 bases. The sequencing sample was made of peripheral blood. CDR3 in amino acids: CASSFSGQEGGYTF. CDR3 bases: TGTGCCAGCAGCTTTTCGGGACAGGAAGGTGGCTACACCTTC.